The text below deals with one T cell receptor (beta chain). The antigen is not known. The sample originates from a study of identical twins. Study results and caveats: Invariant T cells like MAIT and iNKT could partly confound the zero-insertion analyses.

One entry per CDR3 protein, called by TCRdb with MiXCR from the 5' RACE reads. The sample has hundreds of thousands of distinct CDR3 sequences, 21% seen once. With 6 bases clipped from V and 0 bases from J, the junction kept 4 bases outside the gene matches. Germline assignment: CDR1 SQVTM and CDR2 ANQGSEA. The CDR3 runs to 14 residues. This sample also appeared in a second study, on T cells expressing NK-cell markers. That work states: Sorting of alpha-beta TCR T cells alone was achieved in several experiments with an anti-gamma-delta TCR antibody. Evidence did not settle whether expanded NKG2C+ T cell clones targeted HCMV.

This receptor was obtained from a woman aged 18-29 years in good health. This sequence joins TRBV29-1 and TRBJ2-1, with 8 bases matching TRBD1. The sequencing sample was made of PBMCs. The CDR3 bases are TGCAGCGTCCATCAGGGGGCCTCCTACAATGAGCAGTTCTTC. Amino acids: CSVHQGASYNEQFF.